This paragraph covers one T cell receptor beta chain sequence. Its matching antigen is unknown. The entry originates in a study of cytomegalovirus exposure and HLA in healthy donors. Study findings and constraints: There were 150 to 200 TCR beta chains listed as cytomegalovirus-associated. The majority of CMV-associated TCR beta chains were reported as apparently HLA-restricted in a later analysis.

PCR amplification relied on 60 Vbeta primers (plus 13 Jbeta primers). Repertoires were generated with immunoSEQ multiplex PCR, while TCRdb's copy carries only in-frame clones and drops some. The repertoire holds over 150,000 clones, with about four fifths as singletons. Nominally healthy donors were sampled, though unrecorded immune exposures were likely. The sample taken for sequencing was PBMCs. This TCR derives from a man aged 25 to 40 in good health and CMV-seronegative.

The CDR3 DNA reads as TGTGCCACCAGCAGAGATGGGGGGCAAGAGACCCAGTACTTC. This sequence encodes CATSRDGGQETQYF. The V gene is TRBV15, the J gene TRBJ2-5; TRBD2 is a possible D gene (6 bases). V was pared by 0 bases and J by 2 bases, with 7 bases between. The CDR3 totals 14 residues. Germline CDR1 LNHNV, CDR2 YYDKDF (reference sequence).